The 13 T cell receptor beta chains listed next were all sequenced from one sample in a study of T-cell reconstitution after alpha-beta-depleted transplantation in children. Molecular barcoding with unique molecular identifiers was used for the TCRbeta library. TCRdb fed the PCR reads into MiXCR, producing one record per CDR3 protein. The sample includes 190,000 or so distinct CDR3 sequences, around 7% of them seen just once. The input for sequencing was PBMCs from the stem cell graft donor, taken from the stem cell graft. The receptors derive from a human donor who donated a stem cell graft to a child with Wiskott-Aldrich syndrome.

This clonotype was seen a handful of times. The chain is built from TRBV3-1 and TRBJ2-3, with 10 bases matching TRBD2. The CDR3 has 18 amino acids. V dropped 0 bases and J dropped 0; count of bases not matched to a gene: 6. Germline CDR1 and CDR2: LGHDT and YNNKEL (reference sequence). CDR3 sequence (DNA): TGTGCCAGCAGCCAAGAGGTAGCGGGGGGACGGAGCACAGATACGCAGTATTTT. It specifies CASSQEVAGGRSTDTQYF.

This clonotype was recorded at least ten times. The genes are TRBV12-3 or TRBV12-4 and TRBJ2-3, with TRBD1 matching 9 bases. Trimming removed 8 bases from V and 5 bases from J; junction bases left unmatched: 8. The CDR3 extends over 14 amino acids. The CDR3 loop reads CASWRTGAGDTQYF. CDR3 sequence (DNA): TGTGCCAGCTGGCGGACAGGGGCGGGAGATACGCAGTATTTT.

About this clonotype: A much bigger clone sits one base away, suggesting this may be a read error. The chain joins TRBV12-3 or TRBV12-4 to TRBJ2-7, with TRBD2 as a possible D gene (6 bases). This CDR3 comprises 14 residues. The CDR3: CASSSTGTYYKQYF. CDR3 in DNA: TGTGCCAGCAGTTCCACCGGGACTTACTACAAGCAGTACTTC.

This clonotype was detected ten times or more. This chain links TRBV5-1 with TRBJ1-1; D is possibly TRBD1 (5 bases). Trimming took 5 bases from V and 4 from J, leaving 18 bases between them. From germline, CDR1 is SGHRS and CDR2 YFSETQ. The CDR3 covers 15 residues. As DNA, the CDR3 is TGCGCCAGCAGTACCGACGGGACCTGGATCACTGAAGCTTTCTTT. This encodes CASSTDGTWITEAFF.

This clonotype was seen many times. This chain joins TRBV29-1 and TRBJ2-7, with a tentative D call TRBD1 (5 bases). Germline CDR1 and CDR2: SQVTM and ANQGSEA. CDR3 size: 13 residues. V gave up 6 bases and J gave up 0 bases, with 12 bases separating them. For the CDR3, the DNA is TGCAGCGTCGGGCGACAGACCTCCTACGAGCAGTACTTC. The encoded protein is CSVGRQTSYEQYF.

There are many counts of this clonotype. The chain's CDR3 is CSGPSRGGTDTQYF. CDR3 DNA: TGCAGTGGGCCTTCGCGGGGGGGCACAGATACGCAGTATTTT. The V call is TRBV20-1, the J call TRBJ2-3; 8 bases fit TRBD2. Losses at the gene ends were 7 bases for V and 1 base for J; bases not matched to a gene: 7. This CDR3 comprises 14 residues. Germline loops: CDR1 DFQATT, CDR2 SNEGSKA (reference sequence).

This clonotype was picked up many times. The rearrangement joins TRBV14 to TRBJ2-5; TRBD2 agrees at 9 bases. Per germline, CDR1 SGHDN and CDR2 FVKESK. V dropped 8 bases and J dropped 5; count of bases not matched to a gene: 9. CDR3 length: 14 residues. The CDR3 is CASSRGLAWETQYF. The DNA of the CDR3 is TGTGCCAGCTCTAGGGGACTAGCATGGGAGACCCAGTACTTC.

This clonotype was counted at least ten times. This CDR3 reads CASSEGTNQETQYF. As DNA, the CDR3 is TGTGCCAGCAGCGAAGGGACTAACCAAGAGACCCAGTACTTC. V gene TRBV9 combines with J gene TRBJ2-5; 7 nucleotides line up with TRBD2. The V and J ends lost 3 bases and 0 bases, in that order; junction bases with no gene match: 2. This CDR3 has 14 residues. Per germline, CDR1 SGDLS and CDR2 YYNGEE.

This clonotype was seen many times. This chain joins TRBV5-1 and TRBJ1-1; D gene uncertain. Germline CDR1 is SGHRS and CDR2 is YFSETQ. The CDR3 spans 13 residues. The germline V and J ends were trimmed by 4 bases and 2 bases, with 9 bases remaining between them. As DNA, the CDR3 is TGCGCCAGCAGCCAGGACGGAAACACTGAAGCTTTCTTT. Translation gives CASSQDGNTEAFF.

The table lists this clonotype with many counts. The V and J genes are TRBV2 and TRBJ2-3; D is possibly TRBD2 (6 bases). The ends were cut back, 8 bases at V and 2 bases at J, with 8 bases in the middle. This CDR3 is built from 12 residues. Germline V gives CDR1 SNHLY, CDR2 FYNNEI. CDR3 sequence reads: CASGRLTDTQYF. Written as DNA, the CDR3 is TGTGCCAGCGGGAGGCTCACAGATACGCAGTATTTT.

In its sample, this clonotype was seen many times. The gene calls are TRBV7-2 and TRBJ2-7; D is possibly TRBD1 or TRBD2 (5 bases each). CDR3 length equals 14 residues. Trimming shortened V by 6 bases and J by 2 bases, and 14 bases separated the two germline ends. Germline CDR1 is SGHTA and CDR2 is FQGNSA. The CDR3 reads CASRSGQPTYEQYF. The DNA of the CDR3 is TGTGCCAGCAGGAGCGGACAACCTACCTACGAGCAGTACTTC.

The chain uses TRBV6-2 or TRBV6-3 and TRBJ2-4; no reliable D call. Germline CDR1 MNHEY, CDR2 SVGEGT. This CDR3 spans 13 amino acids. V dropped 3 bases and J dropped 4 bases, with 7 bases sitting between them. CDR3 sequence: CASSYQDKNIQYF. CDR3 nucleotides: TGTGCCAGCAGTTATCAGGATAAAAACATTCAGTACTTC.

This clonotype was seen repeatedly, ten times or more. The CDR3 DNA reads as TGTGCCAGCAGTGAATGGGATGTTGATGGCTACACCTTC. This codes for CASSEWDVDGYTF. The V call is TRBV25-1, the J call TRBJ1-2; D is uncertain. CDR3 length equals 13 residues. V shed 1 base and J shed 6 bases, with 9 bases lying between them. The V gene's germline CDR1 is MGHDK and CDR2 SYGVNS.